Reported below is one T cell receptor (beta chain). What it binds is unknown. The V end was cut by 8 bases, the J end by 1 base, with 16 bases between. The CDR3 covers 15 residues. Looked up from germline, CDR1 is PRHDT and CDR2 is FYEKMQ (reference sequence). The PCR was carried out with 60 Vbeta primers and 13 Jbeta primers. Repertoires were generated with immunoSEQ multiplex PCR, while TCRdb's copy carries only in-frame clones and drops some. The profile shows 50,000 to 65,000 clones, approximately 73% of them singletons. The data derive from a study of cytomegalovirus exposure and HLA in healthy donors. Study results and caveats: A later analysis linked a missense variant in DCLRE1C to the trimming of TCR beta V and J genes.

V gene TRBV13 combines with J gene TRBJ2-3; tentatively, D is TRBD2 (5 bases). The sample comprised PBMCs. This receptor was identified in a man aged 18-30 years in good health and CMV-seronegative. CDR3: CASSLRGSGTDTQYF. DNA of the CDR3: TGTGCCAGCTCACTCCGGGGAAGCGGCACAGATACGCAGTATTTT.